The source of this T cell receptor (beta chain) is a study of blood T cell repertoires in COVID-19. Trimming took 3 bases from V and 10 from J; bases not matched to a gene: 6. CDR1 MDHEN and CDR2 SYDVKM come from the germline V gene. The CDR3 loop spans 13 amino acids. Original methodology: Reference gene primer amplification gave nucleated cell count estimates. Libraries were prepared by immunoSEQ multiplex PCR; TCRdb keeps only in-frame clonotypes and omits some of them. V, J and clone size derive from that table, while D and trimming were established from the DNA sequence. Of around 300,000 clones listed, around 87% are singletons.

Material for sequencing was peripheral blood. This clonotype was sampled from a man between 45 and 60 years old with active or convalescent COVID-19. The chain uses TRBV28 and TRBJ1-3; 7 nucleotides match TRBD1. CDR3 DNA: TGTGCCAGCAGTTTGACAGGGACAAGGACCATATATTTT. This translates into CASSLTGTRTIYF.